These T cell receptor beta chains were read from a single sample in a study of blood T cell repertoires in COVID-19. Assay used: immunoSEQ multiplex PCR; TCRdb lists only in-frame clones, some missing. The sample lists some 83,000 clones, 65% to 85% occurring once. Sample: peripheral blood. The source is a man aged 50 or older with acute or convalescent COVID-19. Each CDR3 is given with its conserved first and last residue. A D gene is named only where the DNA matches it firmly. Clone size is given for some rows only: seen once, a few or many times, or a class if the clone is expanded.

cdr3_aa: CASSRGMEGEAFF
cdr3_nt: TGTGCCAGCTCACGGGGAATGGAGGGTGAAGCTTTCTTT
v_call: TRBV18
j_call: TRBJ1-1
clone_size: NA
d_call: NA

cdr3_aa: CASSLHGTEAFF
cdr3_nt: TGTGCCAGCAGCTTGCACGGCACTGAAGCTTTCTTT
v_call: TRBV5-4
j_call: TRBJ1-1
clone_size: NA
d_call: NA

cdr3_aa: CASSQTGRGGGNQPQHF
cdr3_nt: TGTGCCAGCAGCCAAACAGGGAGGGGAGGAGGCAATCAGCCCCAGCATTTT
v_call: TRBV3-1/TRBV3-2
j_call: TRBJ1-5
clone_size: NA
d_call: NA

cdr3_aa: CASSAGARQPQHF
cdr3_nt: TGTGCCAGCAGTGCGGGGGCAAGGCAGCCCCAGCATTTT
v_call: TRBV27
j_call: TRBJ1-5
clone_size: few
d_call: NA

cdr3_aa: CSASTQGGALGSGYTF
cdr3_nt: TGCAGTGCTAGTACCCAGGGAGGTGCCTTGGGGTCTGGCTACACCTTC
v_call: TRBV20-1
j_call: TRBJ1-2
clone_size: once
d_call: NA

cdr3_aa: CASSPTGRADTQYF
cdr3_nt: TGTGCCAGCTCACCAACAGGGAGGGCAGATACGCAGTATTTT
v_call: TRBV18
j_call: TRBJ2-3
clone_size: NA
d_call: NA

cdr3_aa: CASSLEQGVRTGELFF
cdr3_nt: TGCGCCAGCAGCTTGGAGCAGGGGGTTCGAACCGGGGAGCTGTTTTTT
v_call: TRBV5-1
j_call: TRBJ2-2
clone_size: once
d_call: TRBD1

cdr3_aa: CASSMGQYTDTQYF
cdr3_nt: TGTGCCAGCAGCATGGGACAGTACACAGATACGCAGTATTTT
v_call: TRBV9
j_call: TRBJ2-3
clone_size: NA
d_call: TRBD1

cdr3_aa: CASSYSSRVQPQHF
cdr3_nt: TGTGCCAGCAGTTACTCCTCCAGGGTACAGCCCCAGCATTTT
v_call: TRBV6-2/TRBV6-3
j_call: TRBJ1-5
clone_size: NA
d_call: NA

cdr3_aa: CAWSVGARNQPQHF
cdr3_nt: TGTGCCTGGAGTGTTGGGGCCCGCAATCAGCCCCAGCATTTT
v_call: TRBV30
j_call: TRBJ1-5
clone_size: once
d_call: NA

cdr3_aa: CASSPYTAYEQYF
cdr3_nt: TGTGCCAGCTCACCTTATACGGCCTACGAGCAGTACTTC
v_call: TRBV18
j_call: TRBJ2-7
clone_size: NA
d_call: NA

cdr3_aa: CASSGHGQGTDTQYF
cdr3_nt: TGTGCCAGCAGCGGTCACGGACAGGGCACAGATACGCAGTATTTT
v_call: TRBV6-2/TRBV6-3
j_call: TRBJ2-3
clone_size: NA
d_call: TRBD1

cdr3_aa: CATTTDRVFTEAFF
cdr3_nt: TGTGCCACCACCACGGACAGGGTGTTCACTGAAGCTTTCTTT
v_call: TRBV5-5
j_call: TRBJ1-1
clone_size: NA
d_call: TRBD1

cdr3_aa: CASSLASGRNNEQFF
cdr3_nt: TGTGCCAGCAGTTTGGCTAGCGGGAGGAACAATGAGCAGTTCTTC
v_call: TRBV27
j_call: TRBJ2-1
clone_size: NA
d_call: TRBD2

cdr3_aa: CASRAGGDYGYTF
cdr3_nt: TGTGCCAGCAGGGCAGGGGGCGACTATGGCTACACCTTC
v_call: TRBV7-9
j_call: TRBJ1-2
clone_size: NA
d_call: TRBD1

cdr3_aa: CASSQGGGNNQPQHF
cdr3_nt: TGTGCCAGCAGCCAAGGAGGGGGCAACAATCAGCCCCAGCATTTT
v_call: TRBV3-1/TRBV3-2
j_call: TRBJ1-5
clone_size: NA
d_call: TRBD1

cdr3_aa: CASSRGLGVADTQYF
cdr3_nt: TGTGCCAGCAGCCGAGGACTAGGGGTGGCAGATACGCAGTATTTT
v_call: TRBV7-6
j_call: TRBJ2-3
clone_size: NA
d_call: TRBD2

cdr3_aa: CASSFMYGEAFF
cdr3_nt: TGTGCCAGCAGTTTTATGTACGGTGAAGCTTTCTTT
v_call: TRBV6-2/TRBV6-3
j_call: TRBJ1-1
clone_size: few
d_call: NA